This record covers a single TCR beta chain. No antigen is known for it. Within one base of it there is no much larger clone, and no base qualities were kept. Participants in the prospective study were enrolled through a virtual design, were aged roughly 18 to 95 years, and lived in 20 to 30 United States geographic areas. In the prospective study, cohorts were assigned on the basis of participant-reported clinical history obtained from a screening survey and a study questionnaire. ImmuneRACE Cohort 3 recovered participants were defined by two consecutive negative NP/OP PCR tests, healthcare professional clearance, or symptom resolution. Each participant in the prospective study had whole blood, serum and a nasopharyngeal or oropharyngeal swab collected by mobile phlebotomists. Additional blood draws and questionnaires over an approximately 2-month period could optionally be provided by prospective study participants. Blood samples from the prospective study were shipped frozen or at room temperature prior to DNA extraction.

These data originate in a study of blood T cell repertoires in COVID-19 (dated by TCRdb to 2020 to 2022). Regarding the study in general: Collaborator samples came from the United States, Italy and Spain and covered acute and convalescent phases of COVID-19. The prospective study material was composed of cDNA or gDNA derived from T cells, B-cell-depleted T cells, or PBMCs. A freely available public database, intended as a resource for researchers studying the immune response to SARS-CoV-2, is where the repertoires were released. The dataset comprised deeply sampled blood TCRbeta repertoires from subjects exposed to, actively infected with, or recovered from COVID-19. Where available, HLA class I and class II types were taken from metadata supplied by the sample provider and were not determined by assay-based typing. A de-identified subject ID, COVID-19 status, age in years and sex were almost always included in the sample metadata. The samples were drawn from two sources: the first 160 participants of the ongoing ImmuneRACE study, and over 950 subjects contributed by 6 global collaborators. Results the study describes overall, beyond this receptor: The amount of clinical and demographic metadata varied by source and participant and was provided uncurated.

Counted from cysteine to phenylalanine, this CDR3 has 16 amino acids. Kept here is only the CDR3 DNA, which spans 48 bases and is read in frame from base 1. V is cut by 7 bases and J by 5 bases, and the space between the germline ends is 23 bases. CDR1 and CDR2 are read off the germline V gene as SGHAT and FQNNGV. The immunoSEQ Assay, a bias-controlled multiplex PCR, was used to amplify TCRbeta CDR3 regions from genomic DNA. On the authors' methods: Nucleated cell counts per sample were estimated from amplification of reference gene primers within the assay. Sequence reads were collapsed and filtered to measure the absolute abundance of every unique TCRbeta CDR3 rearrangement. For each sample, productive Simpson clonality was calculated by taking the square root of Simpson's diversity index across productive rearrangements. TCRdb holds this immuneACCESS table with in-frame rearrangements only. Some clones are missing; in checked studies, unresolved V genes explain under half, and the rest has no known cause. V, J and clone size are taken as reported in that table, and D and trimming were inferred from the DNA itself. For this sample the table gives around 200,000 clones, of which over 75% were detected only once. Of the sample, around 0.77% is held by the ten largest clones.

The clonotype comes from a woman between 18 and 30 years old who had recovered from COVID-19. The chain couples TRBV11-2 to TRBJ2-5; the D region possibly corresponds to TRBD2 (7 bases align). Input material: PBMCs or T cells enriched from blood (not recorded which). The DNA sequence is given as TGTGCCAGCACCAAGTGGGGGGGCGTTCGTAATGAGACCCAGTACTTC. Translated, it gives CASTKWGGVRNETQYF.